A single T cell receptor beta chain is shown here with its context. Its cognate antigen is unknown. The sample is drawn from a study of T cell responses to AZD1222 COVID-19 vaccine. About the study: Second-dose schedules of about 4 or about 12 weeks were combined.

The assay was immunoSEQ multiplex PCR, and TCRdb's table has in-frame clones only and misses some. This table holds some 180,000 clones, 85% to 90% found once. Study-wide results and caveats: Donors, mostly white British, included more females; clonal diversity was possibly underestimated.

V was trimmed by 3 bases and J by 5 bases, leaving 8 bases between them. The CDR3 runs to 13 residues. The sample here was peripheral blood, taken on day 0 of AZD1222 vaccination. The source of this sequence is an adult in good health. This rearrangement joins TRBV12-3 or TRBV12-4 to TRBJ2-1; no definite D call. CDR3 residues: CASSFMGNNEQFF. The CDR3 DNA reads as TGTGCCAGCAGTTTCATGGGGAACAATGAGCAGTTCTTC.